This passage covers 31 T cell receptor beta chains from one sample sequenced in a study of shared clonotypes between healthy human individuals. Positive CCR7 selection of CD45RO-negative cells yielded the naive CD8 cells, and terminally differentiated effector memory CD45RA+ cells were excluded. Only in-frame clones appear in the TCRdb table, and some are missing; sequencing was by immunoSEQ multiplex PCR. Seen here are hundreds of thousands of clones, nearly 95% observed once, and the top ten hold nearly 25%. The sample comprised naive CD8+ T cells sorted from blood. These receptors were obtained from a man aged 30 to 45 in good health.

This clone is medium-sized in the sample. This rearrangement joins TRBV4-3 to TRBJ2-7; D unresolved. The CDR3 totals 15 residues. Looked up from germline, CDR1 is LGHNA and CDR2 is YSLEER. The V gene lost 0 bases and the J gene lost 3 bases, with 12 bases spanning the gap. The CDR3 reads CASSQDRSRVYEQYF. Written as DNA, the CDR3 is TGCGCCAGCAGCCAAGATCGGAGCAGAGTCTACGAGCAGTACTTC.

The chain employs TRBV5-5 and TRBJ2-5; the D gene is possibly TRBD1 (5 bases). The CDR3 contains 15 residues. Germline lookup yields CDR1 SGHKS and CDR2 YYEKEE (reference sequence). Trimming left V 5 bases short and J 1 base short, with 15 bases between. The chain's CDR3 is CASSSRFDSQETQYF. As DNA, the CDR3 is TGTGCCAGCAGTTCCCGCTTCGACAGCCAAGAGACCCAGTACTTC.

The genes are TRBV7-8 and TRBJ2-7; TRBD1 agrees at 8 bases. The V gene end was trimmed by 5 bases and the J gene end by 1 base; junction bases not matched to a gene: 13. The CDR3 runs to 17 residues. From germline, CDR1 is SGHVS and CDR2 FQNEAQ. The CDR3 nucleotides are TGTGCCAGCAGCCCAACACCGGGACAGGTGAGATCCTACGAGCAGTACTTC. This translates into CASSPTPGQVRSYEQYF.

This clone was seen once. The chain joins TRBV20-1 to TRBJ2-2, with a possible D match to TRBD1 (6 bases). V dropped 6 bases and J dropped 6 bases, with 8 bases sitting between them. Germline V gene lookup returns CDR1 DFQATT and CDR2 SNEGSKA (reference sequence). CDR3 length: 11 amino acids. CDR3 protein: CSANRAGELFF. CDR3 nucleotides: TGCAGTGCCAACAGGGCCGGGGAGCTGTTTTTT.

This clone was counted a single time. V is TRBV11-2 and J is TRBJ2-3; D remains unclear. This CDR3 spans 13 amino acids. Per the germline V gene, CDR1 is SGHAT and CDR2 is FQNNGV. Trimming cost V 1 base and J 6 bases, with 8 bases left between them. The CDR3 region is CASSLAEWDTQYF. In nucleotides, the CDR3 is TGTGCCAGCAGCTTAGCCGAGTGGGATACGCAGTATTTT.

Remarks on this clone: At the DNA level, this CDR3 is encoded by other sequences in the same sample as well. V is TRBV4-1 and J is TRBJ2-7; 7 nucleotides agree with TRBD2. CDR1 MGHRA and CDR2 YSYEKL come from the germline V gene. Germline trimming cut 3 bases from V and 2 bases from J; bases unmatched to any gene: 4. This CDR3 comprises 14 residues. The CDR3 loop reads CASSQGSGTYEQYF. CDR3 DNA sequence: TGCGCCAGCAGCCAGGGAAGCGGGACCTACGAGCAGTACTTC.

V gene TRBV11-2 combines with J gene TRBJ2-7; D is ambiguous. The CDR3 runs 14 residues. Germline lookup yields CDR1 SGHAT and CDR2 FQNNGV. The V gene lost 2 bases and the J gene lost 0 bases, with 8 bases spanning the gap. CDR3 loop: CASSLLDGSYEQYF. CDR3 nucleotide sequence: TGTGCCAGCAGCTTACTCGACGGCTCCTACGAGCAGTACTTC.

CDR3 loop: CASSPRDRGLSNEKLFF. The CDR3 DNA reads TGTGCCAGCAGCCCGCGGGACAGGGGCTTGTCTAATGAAAAACTGTTTTTT. This sequence joins TRBV28 and TRBJ1-4; the match to TRBD1 covers 10 bases. The CDR3 covers 17 residues. Germline trimming cut 6 bases from V and 3 bases from J; bases unmatched to any gene: 10. Germline lookup yields CDR1 MDHEN and CDR2 SYDVKM.

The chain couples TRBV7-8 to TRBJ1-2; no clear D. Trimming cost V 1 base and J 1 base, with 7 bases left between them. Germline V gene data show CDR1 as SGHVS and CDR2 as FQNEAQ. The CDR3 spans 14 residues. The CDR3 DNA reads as TGTGCCAGCAGCTTAGAAGTAGATAACTATGGCTACACCTTC. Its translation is CASSLEVDNYGYTF.

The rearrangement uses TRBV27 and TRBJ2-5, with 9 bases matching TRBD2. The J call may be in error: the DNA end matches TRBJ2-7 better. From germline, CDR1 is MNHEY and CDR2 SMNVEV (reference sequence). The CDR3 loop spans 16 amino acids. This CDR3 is CASSLSPSGDLYEQYF. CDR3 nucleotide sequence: TGTGCCAGCAGTTTATCGCCTAGCGGGGATCTCTACGAGCAGTACTTC.

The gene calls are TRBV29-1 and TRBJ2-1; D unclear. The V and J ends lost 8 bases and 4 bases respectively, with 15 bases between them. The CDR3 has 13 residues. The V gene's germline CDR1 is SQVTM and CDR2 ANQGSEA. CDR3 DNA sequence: TGCAGCTTTGCGCCACTTCAGTACAATGAGCAGTTCTTC. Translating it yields CSFAPLQYNEQFF.

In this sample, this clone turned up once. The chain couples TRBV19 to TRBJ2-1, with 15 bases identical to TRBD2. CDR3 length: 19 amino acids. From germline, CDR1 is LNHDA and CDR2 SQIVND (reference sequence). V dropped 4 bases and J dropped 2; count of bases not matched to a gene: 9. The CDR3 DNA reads TGTGCCAGTAGTAGTCTTGGACTAGCGGGAGGGAGACCCTACAATGAGCAGTTCTTC. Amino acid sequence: CASSSLGLAGGRPYNEQFF.

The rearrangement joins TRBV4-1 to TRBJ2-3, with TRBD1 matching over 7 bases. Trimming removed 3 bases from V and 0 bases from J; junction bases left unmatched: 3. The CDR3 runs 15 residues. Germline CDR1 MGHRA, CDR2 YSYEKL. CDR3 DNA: TGCGCCAGCAGCCAGGGACAGACTAGCACAGATACGCAGTATTTT. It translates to CASSQGQTSTDTQYF.

In DNA, the CDR3 is TGTGCCAGCAGTTCGAGTGAACCCCCCGCCGAGACCCAGTACTTC. Translating gives CASSSSEPPAETQYF. The V call is TRBV28, the J call TRBJ2-5; D ambiguous. Looked up from germline, CDR1 is MDHEN and CDR2 is SYDVKM. V was cut by 4 bases and J by 5 bases, with 17 bases left in between. There are 15 residues in the CDR3. Full variable domain (remainder filled in from reference TRBV28 and TRBJ2-5): DVKVTQSSRYLVKRTGEKVFLECVQDMDHENMFWYRQDPGLGLRLIYFSYDVKMKEKGDIPEGYSVSREKKERFSLILESASTNQTSMYLCASSSSEPPAETQYFGPGTRLLVL.

In DNA form, the CDR3 reads TGTGCCAGCAGGAGCGGGAGTAGTGGTGGCGATGAGCAGTTCTTC. Protein sequence: CASRSGSSGGDEQFF. The chain recombines TRBV28 with TRBJ2-1; 8 nucleotides align to TRBD2. Germline CDR1 MDHEN, CDR2 SYDVKM. The CDR3 is 15 residues long. V shed 6 bases, J shed 8 bases, and the junction held 12 bases outside the gene matches.

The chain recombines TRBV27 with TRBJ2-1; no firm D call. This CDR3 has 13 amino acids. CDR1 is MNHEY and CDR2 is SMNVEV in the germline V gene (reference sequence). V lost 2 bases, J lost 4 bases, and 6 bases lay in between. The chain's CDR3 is CASSLAIYNEQFF. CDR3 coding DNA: TGTGCCAGCAGTTTAGCGATTTACAATGAGCAGTTCTTC.

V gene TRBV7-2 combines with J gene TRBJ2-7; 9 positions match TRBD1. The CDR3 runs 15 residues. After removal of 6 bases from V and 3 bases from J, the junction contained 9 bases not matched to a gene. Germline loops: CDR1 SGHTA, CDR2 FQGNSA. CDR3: CASRPRDRDDYEQYF. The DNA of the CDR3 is TGTGCCAGCAGGCCCCGGGACAGGGATGACTACGAGCAGTACTTC.

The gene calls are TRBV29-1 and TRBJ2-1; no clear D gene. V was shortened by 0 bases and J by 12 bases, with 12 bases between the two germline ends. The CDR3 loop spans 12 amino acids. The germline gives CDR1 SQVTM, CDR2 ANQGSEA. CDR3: CSVEDGAAGQFF. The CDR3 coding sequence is TGCAGCGTTGAAGACGGCGCCGCCGGGCAGTTCTTC.

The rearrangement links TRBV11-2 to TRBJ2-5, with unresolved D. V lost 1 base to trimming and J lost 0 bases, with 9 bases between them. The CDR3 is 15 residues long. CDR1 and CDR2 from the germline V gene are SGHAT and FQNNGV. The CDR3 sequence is CASSLGVQNQETQYF. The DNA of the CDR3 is TGTGCCAGCAGCTTAGGTGTACAAAACCAAGAGACCCAGTACTTC.

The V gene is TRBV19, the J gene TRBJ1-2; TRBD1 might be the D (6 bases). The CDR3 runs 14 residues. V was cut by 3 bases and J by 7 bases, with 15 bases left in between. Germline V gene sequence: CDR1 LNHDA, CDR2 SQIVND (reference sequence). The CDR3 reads CASSIGLGGPGYTF. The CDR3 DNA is TGTGCCAGTAGTATCGGTCTCGGGGGGCCTGGCTACACCTTC.

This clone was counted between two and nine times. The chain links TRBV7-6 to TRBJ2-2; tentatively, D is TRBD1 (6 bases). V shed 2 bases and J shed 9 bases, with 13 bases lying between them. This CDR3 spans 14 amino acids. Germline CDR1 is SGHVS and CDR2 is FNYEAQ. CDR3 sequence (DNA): TGTGCCAGCAGCTTACAGGGGCCGTTCCGGGAGCTGTTTTTT. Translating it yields CASSLQGPFRELFF.

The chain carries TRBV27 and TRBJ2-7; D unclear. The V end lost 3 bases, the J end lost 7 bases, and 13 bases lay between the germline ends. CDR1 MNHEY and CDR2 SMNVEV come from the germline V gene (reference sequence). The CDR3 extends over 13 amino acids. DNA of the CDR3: TGTGCCAGCAGTTTGCGCCCTCAGGTGGAGCAGTACTTC. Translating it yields CASSLRPQVEQYF.

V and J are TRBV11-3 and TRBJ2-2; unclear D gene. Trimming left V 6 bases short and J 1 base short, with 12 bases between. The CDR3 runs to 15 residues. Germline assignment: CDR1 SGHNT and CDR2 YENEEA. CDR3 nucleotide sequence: TGTGCCAGCAGTCCCCACAGTAAGAACACCGGGGAGCTGTTTTTT. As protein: CASSPHSKNTGELFF.

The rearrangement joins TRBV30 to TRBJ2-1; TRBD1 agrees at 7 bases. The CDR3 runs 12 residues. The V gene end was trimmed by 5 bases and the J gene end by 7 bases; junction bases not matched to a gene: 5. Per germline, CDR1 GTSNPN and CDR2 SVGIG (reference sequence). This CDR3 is CAWRQGGNEQFF. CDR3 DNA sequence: TGTGCCTGGCGACAGGGCGGGAATGAGCAGTTCTTC.

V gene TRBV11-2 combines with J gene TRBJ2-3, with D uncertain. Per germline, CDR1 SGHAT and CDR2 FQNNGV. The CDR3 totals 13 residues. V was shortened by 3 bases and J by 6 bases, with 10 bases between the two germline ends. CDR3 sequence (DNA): TGTGCCAGCAGCTTCACCGGAGACGATACGCAGTATTTT. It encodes CASSFTGDDTQYF.

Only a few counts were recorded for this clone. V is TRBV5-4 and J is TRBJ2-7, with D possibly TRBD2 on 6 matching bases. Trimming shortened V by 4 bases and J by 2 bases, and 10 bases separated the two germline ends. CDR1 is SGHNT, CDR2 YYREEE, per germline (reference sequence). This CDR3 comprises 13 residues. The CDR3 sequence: CASSGGVTYEQYF. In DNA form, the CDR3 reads TGTGCCAGCAGCGGCGGGGTAACCTACGAGCAGTACTTC.

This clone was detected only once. This CDR3 reads CASSRQGGGYNSPLHF. The CDR3 region has the DNA TGTGCCAGCAGCCGACAGGGAGGGGGTTATAATTCACCCCTCCACTTT. V gene TRBV5-5 combines with J gene TRBJ1-6, with 7 bases matching TRBD1. V dropped 4 bases and J dropped 4; count of bases not matched to a gene: 8. Germline CDR1 and CDR2: SGHKS and YYEKEE (reference sequence). The CDR3 loop spans 16 amino acids. The full variable domain, its missing parts supplied by reference TRBV5-5 and TRBJ1-6, is DAGVTQSPTHLIKTRGQQVTLRCSPISGHKSVSWYQQVLGQGPQFIFQYYEKEERGRGNFPDRFSARQFPNYSSELNVNALLLGDSALYLCASSRQGGGYNSPLHFGNGTRLTVT.

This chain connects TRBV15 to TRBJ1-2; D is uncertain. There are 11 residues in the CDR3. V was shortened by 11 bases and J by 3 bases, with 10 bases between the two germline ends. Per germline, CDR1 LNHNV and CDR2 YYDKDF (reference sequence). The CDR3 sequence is CAVGPDYGYTF. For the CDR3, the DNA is TGTGCCGTCGGGCCCGACTATGGCTACACCTTC.

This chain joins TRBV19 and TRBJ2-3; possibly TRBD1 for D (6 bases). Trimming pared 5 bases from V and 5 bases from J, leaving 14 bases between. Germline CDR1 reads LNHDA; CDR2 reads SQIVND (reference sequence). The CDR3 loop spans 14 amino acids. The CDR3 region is CASSGSGAGDTQYF. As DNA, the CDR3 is TGTGCCAGTAGTGGATCAGGGGCCGGAGATACGCAGTATTTT.

DNA for the CDR3: TGTGCCAGCAGCCCAAGAAAACTGGGACCTCGGTATAGCGGCTACGAGCAGTACTTC. This translates into CASSPRKLGPRYSGYEQYF. The chain carries TRBV7-1 and TRBJ2-7; D perhaps matches TRBD2 (6 bases). TRBV7-1 has ORF status, its function being uncertain. Trimming pared 5 bases from V and 3 bases from J, leaving 29 bases between. The CDR3 is 19 residues long.

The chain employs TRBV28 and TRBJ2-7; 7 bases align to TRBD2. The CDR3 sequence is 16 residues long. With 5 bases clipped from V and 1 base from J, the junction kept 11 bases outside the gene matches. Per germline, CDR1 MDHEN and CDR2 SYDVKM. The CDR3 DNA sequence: TGTGCCAGCAGTACCCCCGAGCGGGATAGATCCTACGAGCAGTACTTC. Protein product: CASSTPERDRSYEQYF.